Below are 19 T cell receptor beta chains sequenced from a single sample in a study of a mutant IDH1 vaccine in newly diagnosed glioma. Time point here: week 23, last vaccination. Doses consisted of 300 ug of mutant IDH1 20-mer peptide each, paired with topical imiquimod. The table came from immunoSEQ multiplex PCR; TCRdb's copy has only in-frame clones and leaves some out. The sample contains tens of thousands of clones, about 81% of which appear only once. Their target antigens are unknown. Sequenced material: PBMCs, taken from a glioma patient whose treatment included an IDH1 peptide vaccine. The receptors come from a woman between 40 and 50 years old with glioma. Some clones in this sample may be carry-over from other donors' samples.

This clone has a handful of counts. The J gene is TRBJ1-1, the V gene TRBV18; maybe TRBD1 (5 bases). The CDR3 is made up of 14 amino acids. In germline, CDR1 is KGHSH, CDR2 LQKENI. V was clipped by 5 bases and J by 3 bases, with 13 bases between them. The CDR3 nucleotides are TGTGCCAGCTCATTCACCCGAGGGGACACTGAAGCTTTCTTT. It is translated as CASSFTRGDTEAFF.

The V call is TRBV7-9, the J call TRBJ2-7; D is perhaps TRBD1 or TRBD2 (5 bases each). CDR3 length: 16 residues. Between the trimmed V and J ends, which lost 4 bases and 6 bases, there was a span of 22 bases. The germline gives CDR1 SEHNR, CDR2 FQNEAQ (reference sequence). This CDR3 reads CASSSWTLVEEGEQYF. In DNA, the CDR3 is TGTGCCAGCAGCTCCTGGACACTGGTGGAGGAAGGCGAGCAGTACTTC. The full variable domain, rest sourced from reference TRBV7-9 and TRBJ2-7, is DTGVSQNPRHKITKRGQNVTFRCDPISEHNRLYWYRQTLGQGPEFLTYFQNEAQLEKSRLLSDRFSAERPKGSFSTLEIQRTEQGDSAMYLCASSSWTLVEEGEQYFGPGTRLTVT.

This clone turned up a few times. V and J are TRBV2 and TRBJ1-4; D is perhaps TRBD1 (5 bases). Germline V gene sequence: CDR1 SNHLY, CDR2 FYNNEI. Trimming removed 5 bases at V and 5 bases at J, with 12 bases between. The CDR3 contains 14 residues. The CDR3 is CASSSNRNNEKLFF. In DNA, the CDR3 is TGTGCCAGCAGTTCGAACAGGAACAATGAAAAACTGTTTTTT.

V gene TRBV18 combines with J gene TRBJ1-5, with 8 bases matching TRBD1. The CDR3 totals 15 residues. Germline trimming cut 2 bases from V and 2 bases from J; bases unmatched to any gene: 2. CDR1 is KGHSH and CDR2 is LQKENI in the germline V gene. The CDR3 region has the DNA TGTGCCAGCTCACCATCGGACAGGGGCAATCAGCCCCAGCATTTT. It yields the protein CASSPSDRGNQPQHF.

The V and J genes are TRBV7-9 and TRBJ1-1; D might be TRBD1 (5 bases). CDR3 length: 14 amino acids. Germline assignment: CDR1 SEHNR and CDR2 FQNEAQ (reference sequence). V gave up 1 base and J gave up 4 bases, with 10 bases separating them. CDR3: CASSLDRWGTEAFF. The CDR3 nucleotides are TGTGCCAGCAGCTTAGACAGGTGGGGCACTGAAGCTTTCTTT.

The CDR3 region is CASSPNGQGASHEQYF. The CDR3 DNA is TGTGCCAGCTCACCAAATGGACAGGGTGCGTCCCACGAGCAGTACTTC. The chain joins TRBV18 to TRBJ2-7, with 8 positions matching TRBD1. With V trimmed by 2 bases and J by 5 bases, 11 bases remained unmatched. Germline V CDR1 and CDR2: KGHSH, LQKENI. The CDR3 is 16 residues long.

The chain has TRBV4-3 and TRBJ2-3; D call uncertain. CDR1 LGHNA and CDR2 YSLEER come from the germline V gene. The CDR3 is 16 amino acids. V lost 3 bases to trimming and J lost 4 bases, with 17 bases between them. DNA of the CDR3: TGCGCCAGCAGCCACCAACCGGATCGGCGAGCAGATACGCAGTATTTT. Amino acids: CASSHQPDRRADTQYF.

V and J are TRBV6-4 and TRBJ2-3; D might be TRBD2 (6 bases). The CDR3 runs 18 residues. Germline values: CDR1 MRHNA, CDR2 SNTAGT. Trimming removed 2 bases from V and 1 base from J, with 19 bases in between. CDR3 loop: CASSDTPGTPGGTDTQYF. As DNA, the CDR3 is TGTGCCAGCAGTGACACCCCAGGGACTCCCGGGGGCACAGATACGCAGTATTTT.

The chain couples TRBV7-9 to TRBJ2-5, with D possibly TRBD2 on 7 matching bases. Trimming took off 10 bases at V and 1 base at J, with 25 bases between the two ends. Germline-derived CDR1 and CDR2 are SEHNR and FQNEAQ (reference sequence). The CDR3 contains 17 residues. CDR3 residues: CATLLGGDDVSQETQYF. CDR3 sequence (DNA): TGTGCCACCCTATTAGGGGGGGATGATGTATCCCAAGAGACCCAGTACTTC. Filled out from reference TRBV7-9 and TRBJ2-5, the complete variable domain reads DTGVSQNPRHKITKRGQNVTFRCDPISEHNRLYWYRQTLGQGPEFLTYFQNEAQLEKSRLLSDRFSAERPKGSFSTLEIQRTEQGDSAMYLCATLLGGDDVSQETQYFGPGTRLLVL.

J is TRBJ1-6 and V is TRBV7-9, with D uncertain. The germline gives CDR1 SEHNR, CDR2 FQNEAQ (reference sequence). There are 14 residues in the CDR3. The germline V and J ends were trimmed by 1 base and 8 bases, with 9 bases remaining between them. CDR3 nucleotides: TGTGCCAGCAGCTTAGGCTTGTCAGATTCACCCCTCCACTTT. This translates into CASSLGLSDSPLHF.

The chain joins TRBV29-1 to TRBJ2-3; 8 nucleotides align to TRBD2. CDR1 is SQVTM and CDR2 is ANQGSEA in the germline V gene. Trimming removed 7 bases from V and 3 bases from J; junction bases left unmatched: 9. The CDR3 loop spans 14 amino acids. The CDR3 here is CSAHERGKTDTQYF. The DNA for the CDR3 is TGCAGCGCCCATGAGCGGGGGAAGACAGATACGCAGTATTTT.

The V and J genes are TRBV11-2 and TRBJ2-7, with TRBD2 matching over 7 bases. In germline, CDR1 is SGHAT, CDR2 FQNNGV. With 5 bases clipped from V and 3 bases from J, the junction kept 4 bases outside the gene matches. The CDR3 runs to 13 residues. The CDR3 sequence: CASSERDGYEQYF. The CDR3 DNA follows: TGTGCCAGCAGCGAGCGGGACGGCTACGAGCAGTACTTC.

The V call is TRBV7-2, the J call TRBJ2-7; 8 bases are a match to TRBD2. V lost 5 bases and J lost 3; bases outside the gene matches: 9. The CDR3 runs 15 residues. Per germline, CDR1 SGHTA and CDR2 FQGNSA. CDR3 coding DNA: TGTGCCAGCAGCGCGGGAGGCAGCGACGTCTACGAGCAGTACTTC. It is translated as CASSAGGSDVYEQYF.

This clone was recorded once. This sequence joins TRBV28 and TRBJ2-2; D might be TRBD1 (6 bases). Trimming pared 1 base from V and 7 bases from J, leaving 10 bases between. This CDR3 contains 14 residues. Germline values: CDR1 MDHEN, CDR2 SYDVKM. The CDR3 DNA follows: TGTGCCAGCAGTTTATCAGGGGTCGGCGGGGAGCTGTTTTTT. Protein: CASSLSGVGGELFF.

DNA of the CDR3: TGTGCCAGCAGCCCTTCGGGACTCACCTATGGCTACACCTTC. It is translated as CASSPSGLTYGYTF. The chain employs TRBV7-9 and TRBJ1-2; TRBD1 might be the D (5 bases). Germline V gene data show CDR1 as SEHNR and CDR2 as FQNEAQ (reference sequence). Between the trimmed V and J ends, which lost 5 bases and 4 bases, there was a span of 14 bases. CDR3 length equals 14 residues.

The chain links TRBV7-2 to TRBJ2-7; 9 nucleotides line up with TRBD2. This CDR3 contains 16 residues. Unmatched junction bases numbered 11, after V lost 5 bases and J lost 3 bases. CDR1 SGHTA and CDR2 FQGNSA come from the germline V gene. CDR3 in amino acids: CASSPNTLAGLYEQYF. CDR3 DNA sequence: TGTGCCAGCAGCCCCAACACGCTAGCGGGGCTCTACGAGCAGTACTTC.

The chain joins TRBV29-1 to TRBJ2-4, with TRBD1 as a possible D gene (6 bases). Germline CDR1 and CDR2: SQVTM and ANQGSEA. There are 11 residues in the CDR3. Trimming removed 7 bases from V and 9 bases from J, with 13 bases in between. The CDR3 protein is CSAEGGTIQYF. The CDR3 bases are TGCAGCGCCGAAGGGGGAACCATTCAGTACTTC.

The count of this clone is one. CDR3: CASSLRTGVTGELFF. In DNA, the CDR3 is TGTGCCAGCAGCCTGCGGACAGGGGTGACCGGGGAGCTGTTTTTT. This chain links TRBV5-4 with TRBJ2-2; 9 nucleotides align to TRBD1. The CDR3 runs 15 residues. V shed 4 bases and J 5 bases; nucleotides not matched to a gene: 6. Germline V gene sequence: CDR1 SGHNT, CDR2 YYREEE (reference sequence).

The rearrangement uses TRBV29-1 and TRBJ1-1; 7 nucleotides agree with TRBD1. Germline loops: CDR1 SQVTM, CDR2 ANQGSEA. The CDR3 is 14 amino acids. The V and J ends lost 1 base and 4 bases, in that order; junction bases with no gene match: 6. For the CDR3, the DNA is TGCAGCGTTGAAGTTAGCAGGGGGTTCACTGAAGCTTTCTTT. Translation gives CSVEVSRGFTEAFF.